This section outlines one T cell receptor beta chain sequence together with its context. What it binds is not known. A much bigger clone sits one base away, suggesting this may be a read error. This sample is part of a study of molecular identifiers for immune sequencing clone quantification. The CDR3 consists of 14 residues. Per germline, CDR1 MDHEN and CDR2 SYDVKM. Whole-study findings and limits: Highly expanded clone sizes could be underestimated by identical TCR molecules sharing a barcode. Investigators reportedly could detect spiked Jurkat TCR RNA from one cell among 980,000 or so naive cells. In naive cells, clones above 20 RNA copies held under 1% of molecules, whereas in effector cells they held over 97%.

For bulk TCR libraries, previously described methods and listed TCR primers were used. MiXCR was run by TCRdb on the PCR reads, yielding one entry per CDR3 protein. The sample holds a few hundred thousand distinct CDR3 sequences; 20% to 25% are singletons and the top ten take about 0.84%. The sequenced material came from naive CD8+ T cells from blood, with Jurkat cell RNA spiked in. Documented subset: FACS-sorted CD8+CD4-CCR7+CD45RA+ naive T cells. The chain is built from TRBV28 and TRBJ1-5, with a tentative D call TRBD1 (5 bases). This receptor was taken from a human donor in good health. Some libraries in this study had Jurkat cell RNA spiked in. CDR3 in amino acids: CALAVGVGNHPQHF. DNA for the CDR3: TGTGCCCTAGCAGTAGGGGTAGGCAATCATCCCCAGCATTTT. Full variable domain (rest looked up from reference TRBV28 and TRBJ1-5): DVKVTQSSRYLVKRTGEKVFLECVQDMDHENMFWYRQDPGLGLRLIYFSYDVKMKEKGDIPEGYSVSREKKERFSLILESASTNQTSMYLCALAVGVGNHPQHFGDGTRLSIL.